This TCR beta chain is from a study of blood T cell repertoires in COVID-19. Source study methods: Amplification from reference gene primers served as the basis for estimated nucleated cell counts. Profiling relied on immunoSEQ multiplex PCR, and the TCRdb table lists in-frame clones only, not all of them. V, J and clone size are taken as reported in that table, and D and trimming were inferred from the DNA itself. Of 180,000 or so clones listed, approximately 85% are singletons. A single count supports this clone. CDR1 and CDR2 (germline): KGHDR, SFDVKD. Trimming stripped 6 bases from V and 4 bases from J, with 11 bases between. The CDR3 has 14 amino acids.

The gene calls are TRBV24-1 and TRBJ2-2, with D possibly TRBD1 on 7 matching bases. The sequencing input was peripheral blood. This sequence originates from a man in his fifties or sixties with acute or convalescent COVID-19. The CDR3 DNA sequence: TGTGCCACCAGTCCCCAGGGGGGCACCGGGGAGCTGTTTTTT. Amino acids: CATSPQGGTGELFF.